These 23 T cell receptor beta chains originate from one sample sequenced in a study of blood T cell repertoires in COVID-19. Clones were sequenced by immunoSEQ multiplex PCR, and TCRdb holds only the in-frame ones, with some missing. The table has about 130,000 clones, approximately 90% seen once. What was sequenced was peripheral blood. These receptors were obtained from a man in his forties or fifties with COVID-19, enrolled during active disease.

The genes are TRBV19 and TRBJ2-7; D is unresolved. V was shortened by 2 bases and J by 3 bases, with 11 bases between the two germline ends. The length of the CDR3 is 14 residues. Germline V CDR1 and CDR2: LNHDA, SQIVND (reference sequence). CDR3 sequence: CASSITVSNYEQYF. DNA for the CDR3: TGTGCCAGTAGTATAACCGTATCTAACTACGAGCAGTACTTC.

The chain is built from TRBV29-1 and TRBJ2-3; 9 bases fit TRBD2. The CDR3 is 15 amino acids. V trimming: 5 bases; J trimming: 2 bases; junction bases outside the gene matches: 8. CDR1 is SQVTM and CDR2 is ANQGSEA in the germline V gene. The CDR3 DNA reads as TGCAGCGTTACGGGGCTAGCGGGGACCACAGATACGCAGTATTTT. This codes for CSVTGLAGTTDTQYF.

The chain joins TRBV11-2 to TRBJ2-3; no clear D gene. Trimming left V 2 bases short and J 4 bases short, with 7 bases between. The CDR3 has 13 residues. The germline V gene has CDR1 SGHAT and CDR2 FQNNGV. The DNA of the CDR3 is TGTGCCAGCAGCTTAATCCGGGCAGATACGCAGTATTTT. It yields the protein CASSLIRADTQYF.

The chain uses TRBV7-2 and TRBJ2-1; maybe TRBD2 (6 bases). This CDR3 contains 14 residues. Per germline, CDR1 SGHTA and CDR2 FQGNSA. V was trimmed by 5 bases and J by 2 bases, leaving 10 bases between them. CDR3: CASSHGGTYNEQFF. CDR3 nucleotides: TGTGCCAGCAGCCACGGGGGAACCTACAATGAGCAGTTCTTC.

The J gene is TRBJ2-7, the V gene TRBV9; 9 nucleotides line up with TRBD1. CDR3 size: 15 residues. V gave up 0 bases and J gave up 7 bases; unmatched junction bases: 8. Germline V gene data show CDR1 as SGDLS and CDR2 as YYNGEE. The CDR3 DNA reads TGTGCCAGCAGCGTAGTGGGACAGGGTATCGGGGAGCAGTACTTC. Residues: CASSVVGQGIGEQYF.

The chain joins TRBV9 to TRBJ1-6; D is undetermined. CDR1 is SGDLS, CDR2 YYNGEE, per germline. The V gene lost 1 base and the J gene lost 5 bases, with 10 bases spanning the gap. CDR3 length: 15 residues. CDR3 coding DNA: TGTGCCAGCAGCGTATCATTACAGAATAATTCACCCCTCCACTTT. Its protein is CASSVSLQNNSPLHF.

The chain employs TRBV6-5 and TRBJ2-3; D gene ambiguous. Between the trimmed V and J ends, which lost 5 bases and 8 bases, there was a span of 14 bases. The CDR3 extends over 13 amino acids. The germline V gene has CDR1 MNHEY and CDR2 SVGAGI. The CDR3 nucleotides are TGTGCCAGCAGTCAGATCACTTCGGGTACGCAGTATTTT. Translating gives CASSQITSGTQYF.

The chain combines TRBV6-1 with TRBJ1-6, with no clear D. CDR3 length: 15 residues. Trimming removed 2 bases at V and 2 bases at J, with 7 bases between. From germline, CDR1 is MNHNS and CDR2 SASEGT. The CDR3 nucleotides read TGTGCCAGCAGTGAATGGGCCACCTATAATTCACCCCTCCACTTT. This sequence encodes CASSEWATYNSPLHF.

V gene TRBV14 combines with J gene TRBJ2-7; 9 bases agree with TRBD1. The J segment lost 2 bases and the V segment lost 3 bases, leaving 2 bases of the junction unmatched. The CDR3 spans 14 residues. The germline V gene has CDR1 SGHDN and CDR2 FVKESK. The CDR3 protein is CASSHWTGAYEQYF. The CDR3 coding sequence is TGTGCCAGCAGCCACTGGACAGGGGCCTACGAGCAGTACTTC.

This chain connects TRBV7-2 to TRBJ2-7; tentative D call: TRBD1 (5 bases). This CDR3 is built from 14 residues. V was pared by 1 base and J by 9 bases, with 16 bases between. From germline, CDR1 is SGHTA and CDR2 FQGNSA. CDR3 amino acids: CASSLEGQSRRQYF. For the CDR3, the DNA is TGTGCCAGCAGCTTAGAGGGGCAATCGAGAAGGCAGTACTTC.

The chain combines TRBV7-9 with TRBJ2-1; 11 bases are shared with TRBD2. The germline gives CDR1 SEHNR, CDR2 FQNEAQ (reference sequence). CDR3 length: 13 residues. Unmatched junction bases numbered 8, after V lost 4 bases and J lost 15 bases. The CDR3 DNA reads TGTGCCAGCAGCTCCCTAGCGGGAGGACCCCGGTTCTTC. Encoded protein: CASSSLAGGPRFF.

This sequence joins TRBV3-1 (or the pseudogene TRBV3-2) and TRBJ1-5, with a weak D call TRBD1 (5 bases). Germline values: CDR1 LGHDT, CDR2 YNNKEL (reference sequence). The CDR3 consists of 15 residues. Trimming took 0 bases from V and 4 from J, leaving 10 bases between them. CDR3 nucleotides: TGTGCCAGCAGCCAAGATCATCGGGGGAATCAGCCCCAGCATTTT. Translated: CASSQDHRGNQPQHF.

This chain joins TRBV11-2 and TRBJ2-3; 15 bases are a match to TRBD2. V dropped 5 bases and J dropped 5; count of bases not matched to a gene: 5. The germline V gene encodes CDR1 SGHAT and CDR2 FQNNGV. This CDR3 comprises 16 residues. The CDR3 is CASSPGTSGRRDTQYF. CDR3 bases: TGTGCCAGCAGCCCGGGGACTAGCGGGAGGCGAGATACGCAGTATTTT.

The rearrangement joins TRBV21-1 to TRBJ2-7; TRBD1 is taken as the D call from the table, unchecked against the DNA. TRBV21-1 is a pseudogene segment. The CDR3 spans 19 residues. CDR3 residues: CASSERWARGVFVGDEQYV. In nucleotides, the CDR3 is TGTGCCAGCAGCGAACGCTGGGCCAGGGGAGTTTTCGTAGGGGACGAGCAGTACGTC.

The V and J genes are TRBV9 and TRBJ2-5; 8 bases agree with TRBD1. This CDR3 region has 15 residues. Germline V CDR1 and CDR2: SGDLS, YYNGEE. V lost 0 bases to trimming and J lost 0 bases; unmatched junction nucleotides: 1. For the CDR3, the DNA is TGTGCCAGCAGCGTAGGGGACAGGAACCAAGAGACCCAGTACTTC. Amino acids: CASSVGDRNQETQYF.

This sequence joins TRBV7-8 and TRBJ1-5; TRBD1 might be the D (6 bases). This CDR3 region has 13 residues. The V gene's germline CDR1 is SGHVS and CDR2 FQNEAQ. Trimming removed 7 bases from V and 3 bases from J, with 10 bases in between. The CDR3 sequence: CASTDRLNQPQHF. The CDR3 nucleotides are TGTGCCAGCACGGACAGACTCAATCAGCCCCAGCATTTT.

The rearrangement joins TRBV4-2 to TRBJ1-2; D might be TRBD1 (6 bases). Trimming shortened V by 2 bases and J by 1 base, and 11 bases separated the two germline ends. CDR1 is LGHNA, CDR2 YNFKEQ, per germline. The CDR3 spans 15 residues. CDR3 bases: TGTGCCAGCAGCCAAAAAAGGACAGATAACTATGGCTACACCTTC. This sequence encodes CASSQKRTDNYGYTF.

The V and J genes are TRBV12-1 and TRBJ2-4; the table gives TRBD1 as D, unverified against the DNA. TRBV12-1 is designated a pseudogene. The CDR3 is made up of 16 amino acids. CDR3: CASSFVQVNPKNIQYF. The CDR3 nucleotides are TGTGCCAGCAGCTTTGTACAGGTCAATCCCAAAAACATTCAGTACTTC.

This clone appeared a few times. The chain recombines TRBV9 with TRBJ2-1; 12 nucleotides line up with TRBD1. CDR3 length: 16 residues. V shed 3 bases and J 6 bases; nucleotides not matched to a gene: 7. The germline CDR1 and CDR2 sequences are SGDLS and YYNGEE. CDR3 DNA: TGTGCCAGCAGCGCGTCGGGACAGGGGGCTTTCAATGAGCAGTTCTTC. It yields the protein CASSASGQGAFNEQFF.

The rearrangement joins TRBV5-5 to TRBJ1-4; D is possibly TRBD1 (6 bases). The CDR3 has 14 residues. The germline gives CDR1 SGHKS, CDR2 YYEKEE (reference sequence). V lost 4 bases, J lost 6 bases, and 13 bases lay in between. Here the CDR3 reads CASSLRGSDEKLFF. Written as DNA, the CDR3 is TGTGCCAGCAGCCTAAGGGGGTCTGATGAAAAACTGTTTTTT.

The V call is TRBV27, the J call TRBJ2-7; maybe TRBD2 (6 bases). Trimming took off 5 bases at V and 0 bases at J, with 17 bases between the two ends. The CDR3 spans 16 residues. Germline V gives CDR1 MNHEY, CDR2 SMNVEV (reference sequence). CDR3 sequence reads: CASSAYRGLPSYEQYF. DNA of the CDR3: TGTGCCAGCAGTGCGTACCGGGGACTCCCCTCCTACGAGCAGTACTTC.

A note on this clone: This specimen includes other DNA sequences encoding the same CDR3. V is TRBV15 and J is TRBJ1-5; TRBD1 matches at 7 bases. The CDR3 spans 15 residues. The J segment lost 1 base and the V segment lost 1 base, leaving 1 base of the junction unmatched. The germline CDR1 and CDR2 sequences are LNHNV and YYDKDF (reference sequence). The DNA for the CDR3 is TGTGCCACCAGCAGAGGAGGGGGCAGCAATCAGCCCCAGCATTTT. Its protein is CATSRGGGSNQPQHF. The variable domain in full, completed from reference TRBV15 and TRBJ1-5, reads DAMVIQNPRYQVTQFGKPVTLSCSQTLNHNVMYWYQQKSSQAPKLLFHYYDKDFNNEADTPDNFQSRRPNTSFCFLDIRSPGLGDTAMYLCATSRGGGSNQPQHFGDGTRLSIL.

V gene TRBV10-3 combines with J gene TRBJ2-5; maybe TRBD2 (7 bases). Trimming stripped 0 bases from V and 9 bases from J, with 11 bases between. Germline values: CDR1 ENHRY, CDR2 SYGVKD. This CDR3 has 13 amino acids. The DNA of the CDR3 is TGTGCCATCAGTGAGTCGGGAGGGGGGGCCCAGTACTTC. Residues: CAISESGGGAQYF.